These 5 T cell receptor beta chains came from one sample sequenced in a study of response to subunit inactivated influenza vaccine. TCRdb re-derived calls from the RT-PCR reads in MiXCR, one entry per CDR3 protein. This sample has hundreds of thousands of distinct CDR3 sequences, with 6.5% to 8% found just once. This material consisted of PBMCs from blood, taken around 25 months after vaccination. These receptor sequences come from a man between 50 and 75 years old who received an inactivated influenza vaccine.

This clonotype was observed a few times. The rearrangement joins TRBV30 to TRBJ2-6, with D possibly being TRBD1 (6 bases). The V gene's germline CDR1 is GTSNPN and CDR2 SVGIG (reference sequence). The CDR3 contains 16 residues. Deletions cut 5 bases from V and 2 bases from J, with 16 bases between. The CDR3 DNA reads as TGTGCCTGGGGACGATTAAAGGGGGCTGGGGCCAACGTCCTGACTTTC. This sequence encodes CAWGRLKGAGANVLTF.

The V and J genes are TRBV5-1 and TRBJ2-1, with TRBD2 matching 10 bases. The V gene end was trimmed by 4 bases and the J gene end by 6 bases; junction bases not matched to a gene: 7. Per germline, CDR1 SGHRS and CDR2 YFSETQ. There are 15 residues in the CDR3. The CDR3 is CASSGSGGAGNEQFF. Written as DNA, the CDR3 is TGCGCCAGCAGCGGAAGCGGGGGGGCCGGCAATGAGCAGTTCTTC.

This clonotype was recorded a few times. The J gene is TRBJ2-7, the V gene TRBV5-5; 13 nucleotides line up with TRBD2. Trimming took 1 base from V and 3 from J; bases not matched to a gene: 10. Germline assignment: CDR1 SGHKS and CDR2 YYEKEE (reference sequence). The CDR3 covers 18 residues. CDR3 amino acids: CASSLYAGTSGVLYEQYF. As DNA, the CDR3 is TGTGCCAGCAGCTTGTACGCCGGGACTAGCGGGGTCCTCTACGAGCAGTACTTC.

This clonotype appeared a few times. The J gene is TRBJ2-5, the V gene TRBV4-1; possibly TRBD1 for D (5 bases). Germline V gives CDR1 MGHRA, CDR2 YSYEKL. The CDR3 sequence is 17 residues long. V lost 3 bases, J lost 7 bases, and 24 bases lay in between. CDR3 coding DNA: TGCGCCAGCAGCCAGCAGGACAAGGGTCACCCCCCAGGGACCCAGTACTTC. This translates into CASSQQDKGHPPGTQYF.

This clonotype appeared a few times. This chain links TRBV10-3 with TRBJ2-5, with 9 bases aligning to TRBD2. V lost 3 bases, J lost 7 bases, and 9 bases stayed unmatched. The CDR3 consists of 15 residues. Germline lookup yields CDR1 ENHRY and CDR2 SYGVKD. In DNA form, the CDR3 reads TGTGCCATCAGTGACAAGCGGGGGGCCTCGGGGACCCAGTACTTC. Translated: CAISDKRGASGTQYF.